The clone carrying this T cell receptor beta chain was counted a few times. As yet, its antigen is unknown. This entry comes from a study of cytomegalovirus exposure and HLA in healthy donors. About the study: According to later analysis, the same platform produced the roughly 130 validation and over 600 first-cohort repertoires.

Using immunoSEQ multiplex PCR, the repertoire was profiled, and TCRdb retains in-frame clones only, with some absent. The sample gives about 170,000 clones, around 86% of which show up once; roughly 2.6% is in the top ten. A 120-subject validation cohort, separate from the 666-subject first cohort, supplied the donors. Whole-study results and caveats: The study designated fewer than 200 TCR beta chains cytomegalovirus-associated.

V shed 4 bases and J shed 7 bases, with 10 bases lying between them. Germline CDR1 is SGHVS and CDR2 is FNYEAQ. This CDR3 spans 12 amino acids. This chain joins TRBV7-6 and TRBJ1-2; unclear D gene. The sequencing sample was made of PBMCs. This sequence was found in a man aged 18 to 35 in good health and CMV-seropositive. The DNA of the CDR3 is TGTGCCAGCAGCTCCGGACTTAGTGGCTACACCTTC. Translation gives CASSSGLSGYTF.